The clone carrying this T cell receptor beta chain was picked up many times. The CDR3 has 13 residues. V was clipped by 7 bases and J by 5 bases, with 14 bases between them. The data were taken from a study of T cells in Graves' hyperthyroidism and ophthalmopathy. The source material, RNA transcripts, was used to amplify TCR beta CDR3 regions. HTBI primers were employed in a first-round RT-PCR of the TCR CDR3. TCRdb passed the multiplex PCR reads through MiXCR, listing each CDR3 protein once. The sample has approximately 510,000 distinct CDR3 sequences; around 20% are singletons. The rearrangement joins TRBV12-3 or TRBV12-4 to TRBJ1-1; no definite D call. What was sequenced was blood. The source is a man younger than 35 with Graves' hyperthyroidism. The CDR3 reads CASTPRAATEAFF. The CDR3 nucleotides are TGTGCCAGCACCCCTCGAGCCGCAACTGAAGCTTTCTTT.